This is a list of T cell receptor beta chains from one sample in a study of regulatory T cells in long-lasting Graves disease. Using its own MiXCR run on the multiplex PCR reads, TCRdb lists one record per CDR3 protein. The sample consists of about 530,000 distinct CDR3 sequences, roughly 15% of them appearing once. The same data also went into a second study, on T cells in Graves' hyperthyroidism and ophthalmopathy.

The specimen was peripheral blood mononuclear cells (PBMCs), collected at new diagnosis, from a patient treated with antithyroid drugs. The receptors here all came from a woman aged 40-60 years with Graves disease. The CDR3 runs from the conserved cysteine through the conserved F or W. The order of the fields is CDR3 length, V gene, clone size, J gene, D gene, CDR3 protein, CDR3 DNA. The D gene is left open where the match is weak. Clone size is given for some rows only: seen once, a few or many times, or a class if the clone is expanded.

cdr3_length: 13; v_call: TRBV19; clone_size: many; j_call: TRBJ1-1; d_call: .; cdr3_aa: CASSGRPNTEAFF; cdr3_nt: TGTGCCAGTTCGGGACGGCCGAACACTGAAGCTTTCTTT
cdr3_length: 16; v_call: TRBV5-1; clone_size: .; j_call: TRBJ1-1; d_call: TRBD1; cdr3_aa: CASSLGDRGRNTEAFF; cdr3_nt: TGCGCCAGCAGCTTGGGGGACAGGGGGCGGAACACTGAAGCTTTCTTT
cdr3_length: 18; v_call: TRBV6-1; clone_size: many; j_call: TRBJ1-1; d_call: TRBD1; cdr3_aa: CASSTGTGGGDMNTEAFF; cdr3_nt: TGTGCCAGCAGTACCGGGACAGGGGGCGGTGATATGAACACTGAAGCTTTCTTT
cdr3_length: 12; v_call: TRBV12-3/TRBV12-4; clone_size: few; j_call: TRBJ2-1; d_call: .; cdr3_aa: CASSFRGNGQFF; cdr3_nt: TGTGCCAGCAGTTTCAGGGGAAACGGGCAGTTCTTC
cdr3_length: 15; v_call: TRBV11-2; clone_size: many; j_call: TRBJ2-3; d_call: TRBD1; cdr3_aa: CASSFPGGITDTQYF; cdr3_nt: TGTGCCAGCAGCTTCCCAGGGGGCATTACAGATACGCAGTATTTT
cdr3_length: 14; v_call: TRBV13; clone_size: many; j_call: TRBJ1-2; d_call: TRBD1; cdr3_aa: CASSLRGTAYGYTF; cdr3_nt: TGTGCCAGCAGCTTAAGAGGGACAGCATATGGCTACACCTTC
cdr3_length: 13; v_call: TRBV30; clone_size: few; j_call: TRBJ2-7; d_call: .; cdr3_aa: CAWSVRGWYEQYF; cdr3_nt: TGTGCCTGGAGTGTAAGGGGGTGGTACGAGCAGTACTTC
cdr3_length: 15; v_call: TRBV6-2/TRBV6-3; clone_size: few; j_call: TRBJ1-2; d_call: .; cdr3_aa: CASSAEWALGYGYTF; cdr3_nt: TGTGCCAGCAGTGCCGAATGGGCTCTAGGGTATGGCTACACCTTC
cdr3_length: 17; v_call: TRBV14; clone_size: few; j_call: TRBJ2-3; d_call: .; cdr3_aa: CASSQEVWRGAADTQYF; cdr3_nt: TGTGCCAGCAGCCAAGAAGTTTGGAGGGGCGCCGCAGATACGCAGTATTTT
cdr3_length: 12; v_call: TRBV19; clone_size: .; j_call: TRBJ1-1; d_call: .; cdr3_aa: CASARGYTEAFF; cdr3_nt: TGTGCCAGCGCGCGGGGGTACACTGAAGCTTTCTTT
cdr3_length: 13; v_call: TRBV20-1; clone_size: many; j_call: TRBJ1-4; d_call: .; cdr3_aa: CSASSQGKEKLFF; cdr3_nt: TGCAGTGCTAGTTCCCAGGGTAAAGAAAAACTGTTTTTT
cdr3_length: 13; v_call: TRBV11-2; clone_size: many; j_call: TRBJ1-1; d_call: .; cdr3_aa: CASSLEVATEAFF; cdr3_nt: TGTGCCAGCAGCCTAGAGGTGGCAACTGAAGCTTTCTTT
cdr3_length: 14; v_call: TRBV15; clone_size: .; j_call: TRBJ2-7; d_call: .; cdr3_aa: CATSRDSGGDEQYF; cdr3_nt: TGTGCCACCAGCAGAGATTCTGGTGGGGACGAGCAGTACTTC
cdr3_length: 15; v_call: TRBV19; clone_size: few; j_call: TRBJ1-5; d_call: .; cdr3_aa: CASSKPVGGNQPQHF; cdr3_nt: TGTGCCAGTAGTAAACCCGTAGGAGGCAATCAGCCCCAGCATTTT
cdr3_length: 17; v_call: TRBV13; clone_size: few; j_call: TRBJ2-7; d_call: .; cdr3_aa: CASSLGRGDRRSYEQYF; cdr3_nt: TGTGCCAGCAGCTTAGGCCGGGGAGACAGAAGATCCTACGAGCAGTACTTC
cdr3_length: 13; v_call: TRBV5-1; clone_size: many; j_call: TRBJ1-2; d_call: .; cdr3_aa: CASSLEGNYGYTF; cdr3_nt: TGTGCCAGCAGCTTGGAAGGGAACTATGGCTACACCTTC
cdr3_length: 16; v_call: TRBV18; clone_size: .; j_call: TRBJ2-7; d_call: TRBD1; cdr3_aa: CASSPSSDRRPYEQYF; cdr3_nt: TGTGCCAGCTCACCATCTTCGGACAGGCGGCCCTACGAGCAGTACTTC
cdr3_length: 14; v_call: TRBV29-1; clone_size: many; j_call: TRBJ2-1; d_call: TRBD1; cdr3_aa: CSVEGTGSYNEQFF; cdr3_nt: TGCAGCGTTGAAGGGACAGGGTCCTACAATGAGCAGTTCTTC
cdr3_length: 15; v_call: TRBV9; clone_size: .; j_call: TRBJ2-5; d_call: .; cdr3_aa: CASSVEGGPLVTQYF; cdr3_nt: TGTGCCAGCAGCGTAGAGGGGGGTCCGCTTGTGACCCAGTACTTC
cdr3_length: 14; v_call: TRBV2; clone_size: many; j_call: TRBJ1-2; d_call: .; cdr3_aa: CASTSRGGNYGYTF; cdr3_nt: TGTGCCAGCACCTCAAGGGGGGGCAACTATGGCTACACCTTC
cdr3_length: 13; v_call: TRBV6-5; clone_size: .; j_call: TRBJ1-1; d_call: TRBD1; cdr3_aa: CASSFPGGTEAFF; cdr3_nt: TGTGCCAGCAGTTTTCCAGGGGGGACTGAAGCTTTCTTT
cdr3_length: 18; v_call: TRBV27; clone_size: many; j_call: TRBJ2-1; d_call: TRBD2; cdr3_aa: CASSRNRLAGGQGGEQFF; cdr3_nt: TGTGCCAGCAGCCGAAACCGACTAGCGGGGGGGCAGGGTGGTGAGCAGTTCTTC
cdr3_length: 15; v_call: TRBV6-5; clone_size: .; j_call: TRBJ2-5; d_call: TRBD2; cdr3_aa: CASSSTGGGEETQYF; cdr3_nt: TGTGCCAGCAGTTCGACGGGCGGGGGAGAAGAGACCCAGTACTTC
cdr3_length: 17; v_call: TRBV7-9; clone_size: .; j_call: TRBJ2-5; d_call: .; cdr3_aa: CASSLAPLRLITETQYF; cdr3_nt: TGTGCCAGCAGCCTAGCCCCCCTTCGGCTGATAACGGAGACCCAGTACTTC
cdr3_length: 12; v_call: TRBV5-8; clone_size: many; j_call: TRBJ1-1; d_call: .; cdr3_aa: CASSLVEVEAFF; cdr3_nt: TGTGCCAGCAGCTTGGTAGAGGTTGAAGCTTTCTTT
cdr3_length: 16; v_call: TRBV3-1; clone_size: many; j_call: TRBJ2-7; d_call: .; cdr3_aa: CASSPRGLLNRLEQYF; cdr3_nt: TGTGCCAGCAGCCCAAGAGGACTCTTGAACCGGCTCGAGCAGTACTTC
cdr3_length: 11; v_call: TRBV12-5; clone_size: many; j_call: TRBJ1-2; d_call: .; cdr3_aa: CASGSPHGYTF; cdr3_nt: TGTGCTAGTGGTTCCCCCCATGGCTACACCTTC
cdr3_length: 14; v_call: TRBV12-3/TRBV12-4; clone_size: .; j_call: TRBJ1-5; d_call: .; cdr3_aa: CASSFNRGNQPQHF; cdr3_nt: TGTGCCAGCAGTTTTAACAGGGGCAATCAGCCCCAGCATTTT
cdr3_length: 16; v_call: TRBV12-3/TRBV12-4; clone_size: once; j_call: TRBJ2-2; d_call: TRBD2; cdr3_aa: CASSTGGGRESGELFF; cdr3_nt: TGTGCCAGCAGCACGGGGGGGGGGAGAGAGAGCGGGGAGCTGTTTTTT
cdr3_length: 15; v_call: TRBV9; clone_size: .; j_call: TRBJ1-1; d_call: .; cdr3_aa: CASSPSPVRDTEAFF; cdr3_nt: TGTGCCAGCAGCCCTTCTCCGGTCAGGGACACTGAAGCTTTCTTT
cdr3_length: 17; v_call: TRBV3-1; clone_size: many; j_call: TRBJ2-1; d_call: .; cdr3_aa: CASSQAGGPSSYNEQFF; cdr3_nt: TGTGCCAGCAGCCAAGCCGGCGGTCCGAGCTCCTACAATGAGCAGTTCTTC
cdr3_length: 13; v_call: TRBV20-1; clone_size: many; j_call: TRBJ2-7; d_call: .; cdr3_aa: CSARDQASVEQYF; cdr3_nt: TGCAGTGCTAGAGATCAGGCTAGCGTGGAGCAGTACTTC
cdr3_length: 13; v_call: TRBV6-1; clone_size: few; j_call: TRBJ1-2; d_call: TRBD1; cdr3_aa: CASSTDRAHGYTF; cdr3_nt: TGTGCCAGCAGTACGGACAGGGCCCATGGCTACACCTTC
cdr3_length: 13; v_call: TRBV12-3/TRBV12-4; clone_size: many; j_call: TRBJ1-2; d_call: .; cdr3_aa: CASSFDGTYGYTF; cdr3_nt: TGTGCCAGCAGTTTTGACGGGACCTATGGCTACACCTTC
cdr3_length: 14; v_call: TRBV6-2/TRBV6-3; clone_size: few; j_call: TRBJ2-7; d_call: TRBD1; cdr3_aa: CASKPGTGFYEQYF; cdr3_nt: TGTGCCAGCAAACCCGGGACAGGGTTCTACGAGCAGTACTTC
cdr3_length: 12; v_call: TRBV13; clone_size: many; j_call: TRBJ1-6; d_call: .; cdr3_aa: CASSLGESPLHF; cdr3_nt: TGTGCCAGCAGCTTAGGCGAGTCACCCCTCCACTTT
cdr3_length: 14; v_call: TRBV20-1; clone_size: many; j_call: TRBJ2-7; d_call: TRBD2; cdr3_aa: CSAGSGGPKGEQYF; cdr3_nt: TGCAGTGCCGGTAGCGGGGGGCCCAAGGGCGAGCAGTACTTC
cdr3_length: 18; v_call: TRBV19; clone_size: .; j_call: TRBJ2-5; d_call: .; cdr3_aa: CASSIDRAPGAHQETQYF; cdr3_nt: TGTGCCAGTAGTATAGATCGGGCCCCGGGAGCGCACCAAGAGACCCAGTACTTC
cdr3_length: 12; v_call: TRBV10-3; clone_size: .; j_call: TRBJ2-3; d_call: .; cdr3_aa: CAISVDRHTQYF; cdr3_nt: TGTGCCATCAGTGTAGACCGACATACGCAGTATTTT
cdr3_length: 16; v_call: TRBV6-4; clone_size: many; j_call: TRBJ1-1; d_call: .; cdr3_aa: CASSGLGRPLNTEAFF; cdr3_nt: TGTGCCAGCAGTGGCCTTGGACGGCCCTTGAACACTGAAGCTTTCTTT
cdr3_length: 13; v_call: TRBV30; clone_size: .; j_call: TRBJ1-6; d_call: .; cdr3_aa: CAWSGEVASPLHF; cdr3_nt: TGTGCCTGGAGCGGGGAGGTCGCTTCACCCCTCCACTTT
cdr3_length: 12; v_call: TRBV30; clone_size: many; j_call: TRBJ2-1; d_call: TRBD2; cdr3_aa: CAWTSGTNEQFF; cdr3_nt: TGTGCCTGGACTAGCGGCACTAATGAGCAGTTCTTC
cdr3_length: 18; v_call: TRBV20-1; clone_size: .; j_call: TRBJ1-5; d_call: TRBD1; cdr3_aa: CSASPNRDRGLFDQPQHF; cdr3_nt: TGCAGTGCTAGCCCTAACCGGGACAGGGGGCTTTTTGATCAGCCCCAGCATTTT
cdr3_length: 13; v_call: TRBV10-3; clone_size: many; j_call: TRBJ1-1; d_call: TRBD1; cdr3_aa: CAIGGTGDTEAFF; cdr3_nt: TGTGCCATCGGAGGGACAGGGGACACTGAAGCTTTCTTT
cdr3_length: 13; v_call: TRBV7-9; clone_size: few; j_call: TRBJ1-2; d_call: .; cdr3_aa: CASSFPDGYGYTF; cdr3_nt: TGTGCCAGCAGCTTCCCGGACGGCTATGGCTACACCTTC
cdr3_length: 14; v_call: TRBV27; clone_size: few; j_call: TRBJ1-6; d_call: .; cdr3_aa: CASSLGTTYWSLHF; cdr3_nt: TGTGCCAGCAGTTTGGGGACAACTTATTGGTCCCTCCACTTT
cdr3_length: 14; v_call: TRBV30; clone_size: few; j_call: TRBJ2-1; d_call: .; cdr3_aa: CAWSVLALLNEQFF; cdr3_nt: TGTGCCTGGAGTGTTCTAGCCCTCCTCAATGAGCAGTTCTTC
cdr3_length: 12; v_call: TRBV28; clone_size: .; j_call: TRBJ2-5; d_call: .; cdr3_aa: CASKTLVETQYF; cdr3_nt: TGTGCCAGCAAGACACTAGTGGAGACCCAGTACTTC
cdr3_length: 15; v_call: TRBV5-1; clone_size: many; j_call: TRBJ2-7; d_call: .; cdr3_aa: CASSGGQVQAYEQYF; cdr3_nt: TGCGCCAGCAGCGGTGGGCAAGTTCAAGCCTACGAGCAGTACTTC
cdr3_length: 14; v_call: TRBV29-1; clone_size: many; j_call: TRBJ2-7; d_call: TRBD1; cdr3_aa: CSVEGQGATYEQYF; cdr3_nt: TGCAGCGTTGAAGGACAGGGGGCAACCTACGAGCAGTACTTC
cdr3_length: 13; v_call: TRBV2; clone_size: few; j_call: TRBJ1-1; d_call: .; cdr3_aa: CASSSLMNTEASF; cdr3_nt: TGTGCCAGCAGTTCGTTGATGAACACTGAAGCTTCCTTT
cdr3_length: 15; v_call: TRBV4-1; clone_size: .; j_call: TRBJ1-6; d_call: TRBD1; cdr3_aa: CASSQAGTENSPLHF; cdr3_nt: TGCGCCAGCAGCCAGGCCGGGACAGAGAATTCACCCCTCCACTTT
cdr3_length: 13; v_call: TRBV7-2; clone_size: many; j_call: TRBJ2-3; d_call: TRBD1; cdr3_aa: CASSFGQADTQYF; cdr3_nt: TGTGCCAGCAGTTTTGGACAGGCAGATACGCAGTATTTT
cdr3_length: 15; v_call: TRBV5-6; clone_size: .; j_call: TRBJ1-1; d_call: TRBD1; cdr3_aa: CASSFKTGWNTEAFF; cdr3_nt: TGTGCCAGCAGCTTCAAGACAGGGTGGAACACTGAAGCTTTCTTT